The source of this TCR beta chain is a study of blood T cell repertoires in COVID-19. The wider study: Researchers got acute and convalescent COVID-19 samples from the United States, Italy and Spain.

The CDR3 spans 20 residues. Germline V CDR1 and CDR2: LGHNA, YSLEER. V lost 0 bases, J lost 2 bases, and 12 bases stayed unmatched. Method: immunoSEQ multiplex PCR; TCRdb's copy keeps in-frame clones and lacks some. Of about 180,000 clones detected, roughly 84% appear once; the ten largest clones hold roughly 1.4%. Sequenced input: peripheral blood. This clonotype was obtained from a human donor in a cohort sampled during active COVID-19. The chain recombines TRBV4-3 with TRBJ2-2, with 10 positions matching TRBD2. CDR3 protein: CASSQDSVGAGGPNTGELFF. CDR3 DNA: TGCGCCAGCAGCCAAGACTCCGTGGGAGCGGGAGGGCCCAACACCGGGGAGCTGTTTTTT.